The entry that follows covers one T cell receptor (beta chain) sequence. Its antigen remains unknown. These data originate in a study of cytomegalovirus exposure and HLA in healthy donors. Findings and caveats of the study: Researchers counted some 150 TCR beta chains as cytomegalovirus-associated. Many donors shared some public TCRs, even though most TCR sequences were rare.

The CDR3 has 15 residues. Trimming took 3 bases from V and 6 from J; bases not matched to a gene: 4. In germline, CDR1 is KGHSH, CDR2 LQKENI. Assay: immunoSEQ multiplex PCR; the TCRdb copy retains only in-frame clones and omits some. Seen here are 100,000 to 150,000 clones, approximately 95% observed once, and the top ten hold 1.5% to 2%. The rearrangement joins TRBV18 to TRBJ2-3, with TRBD2 identical over 12 bases. This clonotype was obtained from a man aged 18 to 29 in good health and CMV-seronegative. The sample consisted of PBMCs. CDR3 sequence: CASSPGLAGLDTQYF. The CDR3 bases are TGTGCCAGCTCACCGGGACTAGCGGGTCTTGATACGCAGTATTTT.